This TCR beta chain stems from a study of T-cell memory formation after mild COVID-19. There are many counts of this clonotype. No antigen is known for it. The CDR3 has 14 residues. The ends were cut back, 5 bases at V and 3 bases at J, with 14 bases in the middle. Germline CDR1 is SEHNR and CDR2 is FQNEAQ (reference sequence). Study-wide points: Clonal second-wave expansions that peaked on day 37 had unconfirmed SARS-CoV-2 specificity.

MiXCR was run by TCRdb on the 5' RACE reads, yielding one entry per CDR3 protein. The sample holds some 40,000 distinct CDR3 sequences, 6.1% seen once. The sequenced material came from PBMCs or a T cell subset sorted from them (not recorded which). The TCR was taken from an adult who had mild COVID-19 (a few samples of this study predate the infection). Cell type and time point are not known. V gene TRBV7-9 combines with J gene TRBJ2-7; D possibly matches TRBD1 or TRBD2 (5 bases each). CDR3 sequence: CASSLTGTSYEQYF. The CDR3 region has the DNA TGTGCCAGCAGCCTCACCGGGACCAGCTACGAGCAGTACTTC.